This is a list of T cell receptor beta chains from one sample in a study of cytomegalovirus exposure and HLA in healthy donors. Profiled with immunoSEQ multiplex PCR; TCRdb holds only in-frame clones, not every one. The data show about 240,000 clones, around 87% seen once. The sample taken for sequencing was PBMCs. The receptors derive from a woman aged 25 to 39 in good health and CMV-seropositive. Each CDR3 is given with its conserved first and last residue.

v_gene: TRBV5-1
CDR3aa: CASSSRDGPEGGETQYF

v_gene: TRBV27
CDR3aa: CASSLWYRNYNTEAFF

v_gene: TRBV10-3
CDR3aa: CASGVPRAVQYF

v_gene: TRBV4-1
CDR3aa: CASSQYPGGISYEQYF

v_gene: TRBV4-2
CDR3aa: CASSRIAGGTDTQYF

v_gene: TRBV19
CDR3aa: CASRLSTGTKNIQYF

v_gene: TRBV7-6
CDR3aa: CASSPLNGDSVWAFF

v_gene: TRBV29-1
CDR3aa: CSVEMLGQGVNIQYF

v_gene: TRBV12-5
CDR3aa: CASGLERTGAYEQYF

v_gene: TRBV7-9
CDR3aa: CASSSLETQYF

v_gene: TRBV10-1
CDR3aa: CASSGLAGRADTQYF

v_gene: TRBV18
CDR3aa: CASSPLDRGHGYTF

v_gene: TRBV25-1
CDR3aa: CASSELGQHQPQHF

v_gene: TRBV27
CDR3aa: CASSLEVRGEQFF

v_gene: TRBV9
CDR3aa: CASSVTPTGELFF

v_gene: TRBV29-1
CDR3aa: CSVEKWAGTYNEQFF

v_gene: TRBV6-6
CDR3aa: CASSYGTGKMEAFF

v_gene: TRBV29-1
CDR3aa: CSVEDRGHNLYNEQFF

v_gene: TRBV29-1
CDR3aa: CSADLAQGVETDTQYF

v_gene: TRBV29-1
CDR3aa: CSASRSGDGTEAFF

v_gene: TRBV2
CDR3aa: CASSGTRTAGELFF

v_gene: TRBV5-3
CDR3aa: CARSFSGGSTNEKLFF

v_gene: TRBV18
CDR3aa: CASSPGGRNTEAFF

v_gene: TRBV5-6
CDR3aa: CASSSRQGIYEQYF

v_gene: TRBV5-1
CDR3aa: CASSVPATDTQYF

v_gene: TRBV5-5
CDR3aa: CASSPRFGTGTGSYEQYF

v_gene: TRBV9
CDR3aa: CASSVEEGPYEQYF

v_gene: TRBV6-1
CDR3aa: CASSESPGVTYEQYF